What follows are 15 T cell receptor beta chains derived from one specimen sequenced in a study of blood T cell repertoires in COVID-19. TCRdb's copy holds only in-frame clones and misses some; the assay was immunoSEQ multiplex PCR. The sample shows some 320,000 clones, approximately 85% of them seen only once. The sequencing sample was made of peripheral blood. These receptors were collected from a human donor in a cohort sampled during active COVID-19.

The chain links TRBV7-9 to TRBJ2-3; no clear D gene. Germline CDR1 and CDR2: SEHNR and FQNEAQ (reference sequence). The CDR3 is made up of 9 amino acids. This CDR3 is CAHTDTQYF. CDR3 nucleotides: TGTGCACACACAGATACGCAGTATTTT.

In DNA, the CDR3 is TGTGCCAGCTCACGGGGACAGGTGAACACCGGGGAGCTGTTTTTT. This codes for CASSRGQVNTGELFF. The V call is TRBV18, the J call TRBJ2-2; 8 nucleotides line up with TRBD1. In germline, CDR1 is KGHSH, CDR2 LQKENI. The CDR3 runs 15 residues. J was trimmed by 1 base and V by 4 bases; bases with no gene match: 2. The complete variable domain, with remaining parts taken from reference TRBV18 and TRBJ2-2, reads NAGVMQNPRHLVRRRGQEARLRCSPMKGHSHVYWYRQLPEEGLKFMVYLQKENIIDESGMPKERFSAEFPKEGPSILRIQQVVRGDSAAYFCASSRGQVNTGELFFGEGSRLTVL.

The rearrangement uses TRBV14 and TRBJ2-7; tentative D call: TRBD2 (5 bases). Trimming removed 1 base from V and 7 bases from J, with 14 bases in between. Germline V lookup: CDR1 SGHDN, CDR2 FVKESK. CDR3 length: 14 amino acids. CDR3: CASSQGRVSGEQYF. DNA of the CDR3: TGTGCCAGCAGCCAAGGTCGGGTATCGGGGGAGCAGTACTTC.

V is TRBV20-1 and J is TRBJ2-7; 7 bases align to TRBD1. CDR3 length equals 10 residues. The trim removed 6 bases at V and 6 bases at J, leaving 2 bases unmatched. CDR1 DFQATT and CDR2 SNEGSKA come from the germline V gene (reference sequence). Written as DNA, the CDR3 is TGCAGTGCAGGGACAGCCGAGCAGTACTTC. As protein: CSAGTAEQYF.

The chain has TRBV24-1 and TRBJ1-1, with D hard to call. The CDR3 covers 11 residues. Germline-derived CDR1 and CDR2 are KGHDR and SFDVKD. Between the trimmed V and J ends, which lost 5 bases and 2 bases, there was a span of 2 bases. This CDR3 reads CATSANTEAFF. The CDR3 nucleotides read TGTGCCACCAGTGCTAACACTGAAGCTTTCTTT.

In this sample, this clone turned up once. The chain combines TRBV30 with TRBJ1-6; 7 bases map to TRBD1. The CDR3 is 15 residues long. Germline assignment: CDR1 GTSNPN and CDR2 SVGIG (reference sequence). V lost 3 bases to trimming and J lost 5 bases; unmatched junction nucleotides: 7. The DNA of the CDR3 is TGTGCCTGGAGACCCGGGACAGAGGATAATTCACCCCTCCACTTT. The encoded protein is CAWRPGTEDNSPLHF. Based on the CDR3 plus reference TRBV30 and TRBJ1-6, the full variable domain is SQTIHQWPATLVQPVGSPLSLECTVEGTSNPNLYWYRQAAGRGLQLLFYSVGIGQISSEVPQNLSASRPQDRQFILSSKKLLLSDSGFYLCAWRPGTEDNSPLHFGNGTRLTVT.

V is TRBV6-5 and J is TRBJ1-2; D perhaps matches TRBD1 (5 bases). Trimming cost V 7 bases and J 6 bases, with 21 bases left between them. Germline assignment: CDR1 MNHEY and CDR2 SVGAGI. CDR3 length: 15 amino acids. The CDR3 DNA reads TGTGCCAGCATAAAAGAGGACACAGGTCGTGATGGCTACACCTTC. Residues: CASIKEDTGRDGYTF.

The CDR3 nucleotides are TGCGCCAGCAGTCCGGCGCCGACAGAAGCGTTCAATCAGCCCCAGCATTTT. It yields the protein CASSPAPTEAFNQPQHF. This rearrangement joins TRBV5-1 to TRBJ1-5; weak D call: TRBD1 (5 bases). The CDR3 contains 17 residues. V was cut by 5 bases and J by 3 bases, with 21 bases left in between. Germline CDR1 SGHRS, CDR2 YFSETQ.

This clone is a singleton in its sample. This chain uses TRBV7-8 with TRBJ1-5, with 11 bases that match TRBD1. This CDR3 is 15 amino acids long. The trim removed 2 bases at V and 6 bases at J, leaving 3 bases unmatched. Germline CDR1 and CDR2: SGHVS and FQNEAQ. CDR3 DNA sequence: TGTGCCAGCAGCTTATGGACAGGGGGCGGTCAGCCCCAGCATTTT. Translation: CASSLWTGGGQPQHF. The complete variable domain, with remaining parts taken from reference TRBV7-8 and TRBJ1-5, reads GAGVSQSPRYKVAKRGQDVALRCDPISGHVSLFWYQQALGQGPEFLTYFQNEAQLDKSGLPSDRFFAERPEGSVSTLKIQRTQQEDSAVYLCASSLWTGGGQPQHFGDGTRLSIL.

The gene calls are TRBV11-1 and TRBJ1-1; 9 nucleotides align to TRBD1. In germline, CDR1 is SGHAT, CDR2 FQDESV (reference sequence). J lost 6 bases, V lost 5 bases, and 7 bases had no gene match. The CDR3 is 14 amino acids. The CDR3 spells CASSLGQGVAEAFF. CDR3 nucleotide sequence: TGTGCCAGCAGCCTGGGACAGGGAGTAGCTGAAGCTTTCTTT.

Comment on this clone: The sample has other DNA sequences that encode this CDR3 too. The chain is built from TRBV5-1 and TRBJ2-7, with 7 bases identical to TRBD1. Losses at the gene ends were 0 bases for V and 2 bases for J; bases not matched to a gene: 2. The CDR3 loop spans 14 amino acids. Germline loops: CDR1 SGHRS, CDR2 YFSETQ. The CDR3 sequence is CASSLGQGPYEQYF. CDR3 DNA: TGCGCCAGCAGCTTGGGACAGGGACCCTACGAGCAGTACTTC.

In its sample, this clone was seen once. The V call is TRBV14, the J call TRBJ1-2, with 8 bases matching TRBD1. Germline CDR1 reads SGHDN; CDR2 reads FVKESK. V lost 4 bases, J lost 8 bases, and 9 bases stayed unmatched. This CDR3 is 14 amino acids long. CDR3 nucleotide sequence: TGTGCCAGCAGCCTAGGACTCGGACAGGGAGGCTACACCTTC. It translates to CASSLGLGQGGYTF.

V and J are TRBV19 and TRBJ1-5; 10 nucleotides match TRBD1. Germline assignment: CDR1 LNHDA and CDR2 SQIVND (reference sequence). V trimming: 7 bases; J trimming: 4 bases; junction bases outside the gene matches: 7. The CDR3 sequence is 15 residues long. The chain's CDR3 is CASIPDRGLNQPQHF. Here the CDR3 DNA reads TGTGCCAGTATCCCGGACAGGGGGTTAAATCAGCCCCAGCATTTT.

The V call is TRBV12-3 or TRBV12-4, the J call TRBJ1-1; D might be TRBD1 (6 bases). The CDR3 runs 13 residues. Trimming stripped 8 bases from V and 1 base from J, with 11 bases between. The CDR3 DNA is TGTGCCAGCCTGGGCAGGGGGAACACTGAAGCTTTCTTT. Its translation is CASLGRGNTEAFF.

This sequence joins TRBV2 and TRBJ1-5; possible D gene TRBD1, 6 bases. This CDR3 has 16 amino acids. V was cut by 6 bases and J by 4 bases, with 19 bases left in between. Germline CDR1 SNHLY, CDR2 FYNNEI. Here the CDR3 reads CASRLSTGILNQPQHF. CDR3 nucleotides: TGTGCCAGCAGACTCTCTACAGGGATACTGAATCAGCCCCAGCATTTT.